One sample yielded the 28 T cell receptor beta chains listed below, sequenced in a study of B cell selection in AIRE deficiency. Clones were sequenced by immunoSEQ multiplex PCR, and TCRdb holds only the in-frame ones, with some missing. The data show some 25,000 clones, about 96% seen once. Conventional CD4 T cells were sorted as CD4+CD127+ cells. Sequencing was done on a sample of CD4+CD127+ conventional T cells sorted from PBMCs. The receptors were gathered from a human donor in good health.

The chain combines TRBV12-5 with TRBJ2-1, with D hard to call. This CDR3 is built from 16 residues. V lost 0 bases, J lost 6 bases, and 15 bases lay in between. Germline V gene data show CDR1 as LGHNT and CDR2 as FRNRAP. The CDR3 protein is CASGLVMGLGINEQFF. The CDR3 region has the DNA TGTGCTAGTGGTTTGGTAATGGGGTTAGGGATCAATGAGCAGTTCTTC. Combining the CDR3 with reference TRBV12-5 and TRBJ2-1 gives the whole variable domain DARVTQTPRHKVTEMGQEVTMRCQPILGHNTVFWYRQTMMQGLELLAYFRNRAPLDDSGMPKDRFSAEMPDATLATLKIQPSEPRDSAVYFCASGLVMGLGINEQFFGPGTRLTVL.

Details on this clone: Other DNA sequences from this sample encode an identical CDR3 as well. This chain connects TRBV28 to TRBJ1-1; D may be TRBD1 (6 bases). The V gene's germline CDR1 is MDHEN and CDR2 SYDVKM. The CDR3 consists of 12 residues. Trimming stripped 3 bases from V and 8 bases from J, with 10 bases between. CDR3: CASSLGHPEAFF. For the CDR3, the DNA is TGTGCCAGCAGTTTGGGACACCCCGAAGCTTTCTTT.

The rearrangement uses TRBV7-2 and TRBJ2-1; TRBD2 agrees at 10 bases. Trimming removed 0 bases from V and 8 bases from J; junction bases left unmatched: 7. The CDR3 has 16 residues. Germline assignment: CDR1 SGHTA and CDR2 FQGNSA. The CDR3 DNA follows: TGTGCCAGCAGCTTAGCACTAGCGGGACCCAATTATGAGCAGTTCTTC. This gives the protein CASSLALAGPNYEQFF.

The CDR3 bases are TGTGCCAGCAGCCTAACTAGCGGGAGAAGAACCTACAATGAGCAGTTCTTC. Protein product: CASSLTSGRRTYNEQFF. This chain connects TRBV11-3 to TRBJ2-1; 11 bases align to TRBD2. The CDR3 spans 17 residues. With V trimmed by 5 bases and J by 2 bases, 8 bases remained unmatched. CDR1 is SGHNT, CDR2 YENEEA, per germline. The full variable domain, rest sourced from reference TRBV11-3 and TRBJ2-1, is EAGVVQSPRYKIIEKKQPVAFWCNPISGHNTLYWYLQNLGQGPELLIRYENEEAVDDSQLPKDRFSAERLKGVDSTLKIQPAELGDSAVYLCASSLTSGRRTYNEQFFGPGTRLTVL.

This chain uses TRBV5-5 with TRBJ1-1, with TRBD1 as a possible D gene (5 bases). V dropped 0 bases and J dropped 6 bases, with 9 bases sitting between them. This CDR3 has 13 residues. Germline lookup yields CDR1 SGHKS and CDR2 YYEKEE (reference sequence). The CDR3 bases are TGTGCCAGCAGCTTGGGGGGCTACGCTGAAGCTTTCTTT. Amino acids: CASSLGGYAEAFF.

V and J are TRBV4-2 and TRBJ1-2, with D tentatively TRBD1 (6 bases). Germline V lookup: CDR1 LGHNA, CDR2 YNFKEQ. Trimming cost V 1 base and J 5 bases, with 11 bases left between them. The CDR3 totals 14 residues. The CDR3 region has the DNA TGTGCCAGCAGCCAAGTAGGGGGAGAATATGGCTACACCTTC. Residues: CASSQVGGEYGYTF.

The rearrangement joins TRBV10-2 to TRBJ1-5, with TRBD1 identical over 9 bases. The germline V gene has CDR1 WSHSY and CDR2 SAAADI. V lost 5 bases to trimming and J lost 5 bases; unmatched junction nucleotides: 4. This CDR3 has 14 residues. CDR3 region: CASSRDRVDQPQHF. The CDR3 DNA is TGCGCCAGCAGTCGGGACAGGGTGGATCAGCCCCAGCATTTT.

The rearrangement joins TRBV6-5 to TRBJ2-7; tentative D call: TRBD2 (6 bases). Trimming stripped 4 bases from V and 7 bases from J, with 14 bases between. The V gene's germline CDR1 is MNHEY and CDR2 SVGAGI. This CDR3 is built from 13 residues. CDR3 nucleotide sequence: TGTGCCAGCAGTTTGCGGGGCGCCCAGGAGCAGTACTTC. Its protein product is CASSLRGAQEQYF.

The CDR3 nucleotides are TGTGCCTCGGGGGGACAGGGGTATAGCAATCAGCCCCAGCATTTT. It encodes CASGGQGYSNQPQHF. V is TRBV9 and J is TRBJ1-5; 10 nucleotides match TRBD1. The length of the CDR3 is 15 residues. The germline CDR1 and CDR2 sequences are SGDLS and YYNGEE. The V and J ends lost 10 bases and 0 bases, in that order; junction bases with no gene match: 7.

J is TRBJ2-5 and V is TRBV28; a weak D match, TRBD1 (6 bases). The CDR3 runs 15 residues. V shed 7 bases and J shed 7 bases, with 22 bases lying between them. Germline loops: CDR1 MDHEN, CDR2 SYDVKM. Here the CDR3 DNA reads TGTGCCAGCATATCCCGGGACATGTCCTTACGGACCCAGTACTTC. Translated, it gives CASISRDMSLRTQYF.

The chain carries TRBV7-2 and TRBJ2-1; 7 positions match TRBD2. With 5 bases clipped from V and 8 bases from J, the junction kept 12 bases outside the gene matches. Germline V lookup: CDR1 SGHTA, CDR2 FQGNSA. The CDR3 totals 15 residues. The CDR3 protein is CASSPQGPGRDEQFF. In DNA form, the CDR3 reads TGTGCCAGCAGCCCCCAGGGCCCAGGGAGGGATGAGCAGTTCTTC. Combining the CDR3 with reference TRBV7-2 and TRBJ2-1 gives the whole variable domain GAGVSQSPSNKVTEKGKDVELRCDPISGHTALYWYRQSLGQGLEFLIYFQGNSAPDKSGLPSDRFSAERTGGSVSTLTIQRTQQEDSAVYLCASSPQGPGRDEQFFGPGTRLTVL.

The chain joins TRBV5-1 to TRBJ2-1; 10 positions agree with TRBD2. V was clipped by 2 bases and J by 2 bases; unmatched bases: 1. CDR1 is SGHRS, CDR2 YFSETQ, per germline. The length of the CDR3 is 15 residues. Here the CDR3 DNA reads TGCGCCAGCAGCTTCCTAGCGGGAGCCTACAATGAGCAGTTCTTC. This sequence encodes CASSFLAGAYNEQFF.

This sequence joins TRBV4-1 and TRBJ1-2; TRBD1 matches 7 bases. This CDR3 has 17 amino acids. Germline CDR1 and CDR2: MGHRA and YSYEKL. Trimming at V came to 0 bases and at J to 8 bases, leaving 15 bases not matched to a gene. The CDR3 sequence is CASSQDDREPIGGGYTF. CDR3 coding DNA: TGCGCCAGCAGCCAAGATGACAGGGAGCCAATAGGAGGGGGCTACACCTTC.

This clone has a handful of counts. The rearrangement joins TRBV28 to TRBJ2-7, with TRBD2 identical over 13 bases. This CDR3 is 15 amino acids long. CDR1 and CDR2 from the germline V gene are MDHEN and SYDVKM. Trimming removed 6 bases from V and 2 bases from J; junction bases left unmatched: 4. DNA of the CDR3: TGTGCCAGCAGGGGAACTAGCGGGAGGGCCTACGAGCAGTACTTC. Translated: CASRGTSGRAYEQYF.

The V and J genes are TRBV19 and TRBJ1-1; TRBD1 aligns across 9 bases. The CDR3 has 15 amino acids. The V segment lost 6 bases and the J segment 1 base; nucleotides outside the gene matches: 6. Germline V gene lookup returns CDR1 LNHDA and CDR2 SQIVND (reference sequence). The CDR3 loop is CASSPPGQGNTEAFF. As DNA, the CDR3 is TGTGCCAGTAGCCCTCCGGGACAGGGGAACACTGAAGCTTTCTTT.

The chain combines TRBV30 with TRBJ1-5, with D unresolved. V lost 0 bases and J lost 3, with 9 bases in between. The CDR3 has 14 amino acids. Looked up from germline, CDR1 is GTSNPN and CDR2 is SVGIG (reference sequence). In DNA form, the CDR3 reads TGTGCCTGGAGTGTATCCTCCCTCAATCAGCCCCAGCATTTT. Translating it yields CAWSVSSLNQPQHF.

The J gene is TRBJ2-7, the V gene TRBV6-1; 10 nucleotides match TRBD2. Germline CDR1 reads MNHNS; CDR2 reads SASEGT. Losses at the gene ends were 4 bases for V and 2 bases for J; bases not matched to a gene: 5. This CDR3 is 15 amino acids long. In DNA form, the CDR3 reads TGTGCCAGCAGTGCCCCTAGCGGGAGAGCCTACGAGCAGTACTTC. Protein sequence: CASSAPSGRAYEQYF.

V usage is TRBV2 and J usage is TRBJ2-3; TRBD1 matches at 10 bases. Per the germline V gene, CDR1 is SNHLY and CDR2 is FYNNEI. The V gene end was trimmed by 5 bases and the J gene end by 5 bases; junction bases not matched to a gene: 7. The CDR3 sequence is 15 residues long. CDR3 residues: CASSRGGQGGDTQYF. The DNA of the CDR3 is TGTGCCAGCAGTAGGGGCGGACAGGGGGGAGATACGCAGTATTTT.

CDR3 nucleotide sequence: TGTGCCAGCAGCACCGGGACTAGCGTGACCTACGAGCAGTACTTC. Translated, it gives CASSTGTSVTYEQYF. The chain is built from TRBV7-6 and TRBJ2-7; 10 positions agree with TRBD2. The CDR3 has 15 residues. Trimming at V came to 5 bases and at J to 2 bases, leaving 6 bases not matched to a gene. Germline CDR1 is SGHVS and CDR2 is FNYEAQ. Filled out from reference TRBV7-6 and TRBJ2-7, the complete variable domain reads GAGVSQSPRYKVTKRGQDVALRCDPISGHVSLYWYRQALGQGPEFLTYFNYEAQQDKSGLPNDRFSAERPEGSISTLTIQRTEQRDSAMYRCASSTGTSVTYEQYFGPGTRLTVT.

The V and J genes are TRBV5-1 and TRBJ2-7; 7 bases agree with TRBD1. Trimming removed 3 bases from V and 6 bases from J; junction bases left unmatched: 9. The germline V gene encodes CDR1 SGHRS and CDR2 YFSETQ. This CDR3 comprises 14 residues. Here the CDR3 DNA reads TGCGCCAGCAGCTGGGGCGAGGGGGCGGGCGAGCAGTACTTC. Residues: CASSWGEGAGEQYF.

This chain links TRBV5-1 with TRBJ2-1; D possibly matches TRBD1 or TRBD2 (6 bases each). V dropped 1 base and J dropped 4 bases, with 12 bases sitting between them. This CDR3 is built from 15 residues. CDR1 is SGHRS, CDR2 YFSETQ, per germline. The CDR3 DNA follows: TGCGCCAGCAGCTTGAGTCAGGGGACTTACAATGAGCAGTTCTTC. Its translation is CASSLSQGTYNEQFF.

J is TRBJ2-1 and V is TRBV19; D may be TRBD2 (5 bases). With 6 bases removed from V and 0 bases from J, the gap between germline ends came to 15 bases. Per germline, CDR1 LNHDA and CDR2 SQIVND (reference sequence). There are 16 residues in the CDR3. The CDR3 here is CASRRTRASSYNEQFF. Here the CDR3 DNA reads TGTGCCAGTAGACGAACTAGGGCGAGCTCCTACAATGAGCAGTTCTTC.

The chain carries TRBV5-4 and TRBJ2-7, with 9 bases that match TRBD2. The germline gives CDR1 SGHNT, CDR2 YYREEE (reference sequence). The V segment lost 4 bases and the J segment 6 bases; nucleotides outside the gene matches: 8. CDR3 length: 14 residues. The DNA of the CDR3 is TGTGCCAGCAGCGAGGGACTAGCAATGGGCGAGCAGTACTTC. This translates into CASSEGLAMGEQYF.

The gene calls are TRBV30 and TRBJ2-1; 9 nucleotides line up with TRBD1. With 2 bases clipped from V and 2 bases from J, the junction kept 4 bases outside the gene matches. The CDR3 runs 15 residues. Germline CDR1 is GTSNPN and CDR2 is SVGIG (reference sequence). The CDR3: CAWSPGQGPYNEQFF. The DNA for the CDR3 is TGTGCCTGGAGTCCGGGACAGGGACCCTACAATGAGCAGTTCTTC.

The V call is TRBV11-2, the J call TRBJ1-1, with unresolved D. V was clipped by 1 base and J by 8 bases, with 14 bases between them. Germline V lookup: CDR1 SGHAT, CDR2 FQNNGV. This CDR3 is built from 14 residues. This chain's CDR3 is CASSLAEASREAFF. In DNA, the CDR3 is TGTGCCAGCAGCTTAGCTGAGGCTTCCCGAGAAGCTTTCTTT.

The chain has TRBV10-3 and TRBJ1-2, with 12 nucleotides matching TRBD1. CDR1 and CDR2 (germline): ENHRY, SYGVKD. V was pared by 6 bases and J by 6 bases, with 11 bases of the junction left unmatched. The CDR3 has 16 amino acids. CDR3 bases: TGTGCCATCAGCGACCATAAGGGACAGGGGGCGAATGGCTACACCTTC. It yields the protein CAISDHKGQGANGYTF.

The V gene is TRBV2, the J gene TRBJ1-3; the D is unclear. CDR3 length equals 15 residues. Germline lookup yields CDR1 SNHLY and CDR2 FYNNEI. V lost 3 bases, J lost 4 bases, and 13 bases lay in between. This CDR3 reads CASSEMGQVGNTIYF. The CDR3 DNA is TGTGCCAGCAGTGAGATGGGTCAGGTCGGAAACACCATATATTTT.

This chain links TRBV4-3 with TRBJ1-2; D remains unclear. The CDR3 loop spans 14 amino acids. The V gene's germline CDR1 is LGHNA and CDR2 YSLEER. Trimming shortened V by 0 bases and J by 0 bases, and 5 bases separated the two germline ends. CDR3 sequence reads: CASSQEPSNYGYTF. As DNA, the CDR3 is TGCGCCAGCAGCCAAGAACCATCTAACTATGGCTACACCTTC.